A few counts support the clone carrying this TCR beta chain. This sample is part of a study of regulatory T cells in long-lasting Graves disease. Trimming removed 7 bases from V and 1 base from J; junction bases left unmatched: 2. The V gene's germline CDR1 is ENHRY and CDR2 SYGVKD. The CDR3 is 14 amino acids. Stated time point: newly diagnosed GD, antithyroid drugs for less than 3 months. PBMCs were the source of the RNA used for TCR sequencing. Sequencing libraries for TCR beta were prepared with iRepertoire HTBI primers and Arm-PCR of CDR3 regions. From the multiplex PCR reads, TCRdb called clonotypes with MiXCR, one entry per CDR3 protein. The sample consists of a few hundred thousand distinct CDR3 sequences, 15% to 20% of them appearing once. The same data also contributed to another study, on T cells in Graves' hyperthyroidism and ophthalmopathy. From that paper: Separating ophthalmopathy from stable hyperthyroidism was achieved by a 13 V-J model.

Specimen: peripheral blood mononuclear cells (PBMCs), collected at new diagnosis, from a patient treated with antithyroid drugs. The origin of this receptor is a woman between 18 and 29 years old with Graves disease. The rearrangement uses TRBV10-3 and TRBJ2-3, with TRBD2 identical over 10 bases. DNA for the CDR3: TGTGCCATCACCGGGACTAGCGGCACAGATACGCAGTATTTT. Amino acids: CAITGTSGTDTQYF.